Below, 4 T cell receptor beta chains from the same sample are listed, as sequenced in a study of blood T cell repertoires in COVID-19. Clones were read by immunoSEQ multiplex PCR, and TCRdb kept only the in-frame ones, dropping some. The data show about 110,000 clones, just over 70% seen once. Source material: peripheral blood. The receptors were sampled from a woman in her thirties or forties with acute or convalescent COVID-19.

The chain carries TRBV29-1 and TRBJ1-2; no firm D call. V was pared by 4 bases and J by 2 bases, with 5 bases between. The germline gives CDR1 SQVTM, CDR2 ANQGSEA. The CDR3 is 11 amino acids. The chain's CDR3 is CSVAENYGYTF. The CDR3 nucleotides are TGCAGCGTTGCCGAGAACTATGGCTACACCTTC.

The chain is built from TRBV7-6 and TRBJ1-5; D might be TRBD1 (5 bases). The CDR3 contains 15 residues. The V gene lost 2 bases and the J gene lost 5 bases, with 13 bases spanning the gap. From germline, CDR1 is SGHVS and CDR2 FNYEAQ. In nucleotides, the CDR3 is TGTGCCAGCAGCTTAATGGGGGGACGAGATCAGCCCCAGCATTTT. It specifies CASSLMGGRDQPQHF. Filled out from reference TRBV7-6 and TRBJ1-5, the complete variable domain reads GAGVSQSPRYKVTKRGQDVALRCDPISGHVSLYWYRQALGQGPEFLTYFNYEAQQDKSGLPNDRFSAERPEGSISTLTIQRTEQRDSAMYRCASSLMGGRDQPQHFGDGTRLSIL.

The V gene is TRBV24-1, the J gene TRBJ2-3; 8 bases agree with TRBD1. The CDR3 is 17 amino acids. The germline gives CDR1 KGHDR, CDR2 SFDVKD. V shed 0 bases and J 5 bases; nucleotides not matched to a gene: 9. The DNA for the CDR3 is TGTGCCACCAGTGATTTGCGTTGGGCAGGGGGCGTAGATACGCAGTATTTT. Its translation: CATSDLRWAGGVDTQYF.

In this sample, this clone turned up a few times. V and J are TRBV1 and TRBJ2-1; no DNA check was done on the table's D call, TRBD1. TRBV1 is a known pseudogene. The CDR3 runs 15 residues. CDR3 sequence: CTSNRGKCSYNEQFF. CDR3 sequence (DNA): TGCACCAGCAACAGGGGGAAGTGCTCCTACAATGAGCAGTTCTTC.